Sequencing of this TCR beta chain was carried out in a study of blood T cell repertoires in COVID-19. V was trimmed by 1 base and J by 2 bases, leaving 3 bases between them. CDR1 SGHRS and CDR2 YFSETQ come from the germline V gene. There are 12 residues in the CDR3. The assay was immunoSEQ multiplex PCR, and TCRdb's table has in-frame clones only and misses some. The sample records 120,000 to 150,000 clones, around 87% being singletons. This clone was seen only a few times. This clonotype was obtained from a man aged 45-60 years who had recovered from COVID-19. The sequencing input was peripheral blood. The rearrangement joins TRBV5-1 to TRBJ1-1, with no clear D. This CDR3 reads CASSLSNTEAFF. DNA for the CDR3: TGCGCCAGCAGCTTGTCTAACACTGAAGCTTTCTTT.